Shown below are 2 T cell receptor beta chains from a single sample sequenced in a study of shared clonotypes between healthy human individuals. Repertoires were generated with immunoSEQ multiplex PCR, while TCRdb's copy carries only in-frame clones and drops some. The repertoire consists of about 480,000 clones, with 75% to 80% occurring once and the leading ten covering approximately 12%. Sample: PBMCs. All receptors derive from a woman between 35 and 50 years old in good health. Some clones in this sample may be carry-over from other donors' samples.

This clone was picked up a small number of times. This sequence joins TRBV5-1 and TRBJ2-5, with 7 bases matching TRBD2. CDR1 and CDR2 (germline): SGHRS, YFSETQ. The CDR3 loop spans 15 amino acids. Unmatched junction bases numbered 7, after V lost 0 bases and J lost 5 bases. CDR3 DNA: TGCGCCAGCAGCTTGGTGGGGGGGAGCCGGGAGACCCAGTACTTC. It is translated as CASSLVGGSRETQYF.

This clone appeared a few times. This chain uses TRBV7-3 with TRBJ2-3, with D maybe TRBD1 (7 bases). Trimming shortened V by 5 bases and J by 6 bases, and 21 bases separated the two germline ends. The length of the CDR3 is 16 residues. Per the germline V gene, CDR1 is SGHTA and CDR2 is FQGTGA. CDR3 loop: CASSQGFRGDADTQYF. As DNA, the CDR3 is TGTGCCAGCAGCCAAGGCTTCAGGGGGGATGCGGATACGCAGTATTTT.